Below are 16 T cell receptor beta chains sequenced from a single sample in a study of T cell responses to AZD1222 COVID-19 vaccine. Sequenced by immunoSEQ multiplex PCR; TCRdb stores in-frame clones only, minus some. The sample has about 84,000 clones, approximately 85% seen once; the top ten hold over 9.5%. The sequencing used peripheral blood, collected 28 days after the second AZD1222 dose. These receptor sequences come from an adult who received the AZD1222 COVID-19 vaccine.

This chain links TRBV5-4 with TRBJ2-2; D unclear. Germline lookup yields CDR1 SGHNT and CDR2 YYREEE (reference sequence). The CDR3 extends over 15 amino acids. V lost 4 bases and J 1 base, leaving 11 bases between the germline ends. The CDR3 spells CASSLDNMNTGELFF. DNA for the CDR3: TGTGCCAGCAGCCTGGATAATATGAACACCGGGGAGCTGTTTTTT.

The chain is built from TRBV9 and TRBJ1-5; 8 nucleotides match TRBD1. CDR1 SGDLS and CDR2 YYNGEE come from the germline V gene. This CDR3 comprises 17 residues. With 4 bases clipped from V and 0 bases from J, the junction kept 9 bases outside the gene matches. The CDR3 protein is CASSSRQGKYSNQPQHF. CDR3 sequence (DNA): TGTGCCAGCAGCTCGAGACAGGGGAAATATAGCAATCAGCCCCAGCATTTT.

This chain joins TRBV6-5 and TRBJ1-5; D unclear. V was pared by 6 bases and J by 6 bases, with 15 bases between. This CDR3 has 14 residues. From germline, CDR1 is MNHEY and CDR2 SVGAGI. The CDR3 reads CASSPSGFVQPQHF. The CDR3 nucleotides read TGTGCCAGCAGCCCCTCTGGATTCGTTCAGCCCCAGCATTTT.

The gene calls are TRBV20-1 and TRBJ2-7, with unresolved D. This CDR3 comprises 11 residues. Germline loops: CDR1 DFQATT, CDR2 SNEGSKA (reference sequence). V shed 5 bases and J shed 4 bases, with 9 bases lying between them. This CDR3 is CSAAFDYEQYF. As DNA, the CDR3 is TGCAGTGCTGCATTCGATTACGAGCAGTACTTC.

Here the CDR3 DNA reads TGTGCCAGTAGTATCTCTGGAGGCGGCTACACCTTC. Its translation is CASSISGGGYTF. This rearrangement joins TRBV19 to TRBJ1-2; D call uncertain. This CDR3 region has 12 residues. Deletions cut 3 bases from V and 8 bases from J, with 10 bases between. Per germline, CDR1 LNHDA and CDR2 SQIVND (reference sequence).

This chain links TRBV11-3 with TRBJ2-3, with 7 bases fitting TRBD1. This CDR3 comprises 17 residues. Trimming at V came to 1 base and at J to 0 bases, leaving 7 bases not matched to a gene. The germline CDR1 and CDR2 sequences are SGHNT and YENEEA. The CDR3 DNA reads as TGTGCCAGCAGCTTAGGGACAGGACCCAAGAGCACAGATACGCAGTATTTT. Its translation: CASSLGTGPKSTDTQYF.

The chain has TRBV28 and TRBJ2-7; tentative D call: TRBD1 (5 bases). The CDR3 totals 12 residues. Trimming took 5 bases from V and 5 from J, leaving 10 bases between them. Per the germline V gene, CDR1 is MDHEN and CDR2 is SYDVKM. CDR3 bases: TGTGCCAGCAGTCTAGTCAGGGACGAGCAGTACTTC. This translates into CASSLVRDEQYF.

Here the CDR3 DNA reads TGTGCCAGCAGCTTAGTACGGCCCAGCGGGGACGAGCAGTACTTC. As protein: CASSLVRPSGDEQYF. This chain connects TRBV11-2 to TRBJ2-7; TRBD2 matches 7 bases. The germline CDR1 and CDR2 sequences are SGHAT and FQNNGV. The CDR3 runs to 15 residues. The V segment lost 1 base and the J segment 5 bases; nucleotides outside the gene matches: 8.

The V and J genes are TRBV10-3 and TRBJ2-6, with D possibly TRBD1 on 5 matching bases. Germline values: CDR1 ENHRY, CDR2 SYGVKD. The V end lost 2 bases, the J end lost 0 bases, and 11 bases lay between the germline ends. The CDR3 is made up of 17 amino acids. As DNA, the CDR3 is TGTGCCATCAGTGAGAGGACATCGGTCTCTGGGGCCAACGTCCTGACTTTC. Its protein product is CAISERTSVSGANVLTF.

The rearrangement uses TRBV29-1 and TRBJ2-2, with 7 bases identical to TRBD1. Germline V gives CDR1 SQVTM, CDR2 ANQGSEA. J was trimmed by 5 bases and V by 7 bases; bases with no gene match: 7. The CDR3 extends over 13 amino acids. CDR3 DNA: TGCAGCGGACGGACAGGAGGAACCGGGGAGCTGTTTTTT. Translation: CSGRTGGTGELFF.

CDR3 DNA: TGCAGCGTTTTCGGGACCAGCCTTGAAGCTTTCTTT. Protein: CSVFGTSLEAFF. This chain joins TRBV29-1 and TRBJ1-1; a possible D gene is TRBD1 (5 bases). Germline values: CDR1 SQVTM, CDR2 ANQGSEA. This CDR3 is built from 12 residues. Trimming stripped 5 bases from V and 7 bases from J, with 14 bases between.

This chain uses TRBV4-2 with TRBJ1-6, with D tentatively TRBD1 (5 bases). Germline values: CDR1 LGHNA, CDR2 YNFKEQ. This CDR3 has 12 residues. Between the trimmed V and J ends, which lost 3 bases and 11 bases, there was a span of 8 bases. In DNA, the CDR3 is TGTGCCAGCAGCCACCCAGGGACACCCCTCCACTTT. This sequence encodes CASSHPGTPLHF.

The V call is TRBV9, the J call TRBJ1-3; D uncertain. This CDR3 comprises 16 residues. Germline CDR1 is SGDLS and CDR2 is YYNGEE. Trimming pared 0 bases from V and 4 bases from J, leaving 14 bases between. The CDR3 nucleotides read TGTGCCAGCAGCGTAGAGGTGGAGCCGAGGGGAAACACCATATATTTT. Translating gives CASSVEVEPRGNTIYF.

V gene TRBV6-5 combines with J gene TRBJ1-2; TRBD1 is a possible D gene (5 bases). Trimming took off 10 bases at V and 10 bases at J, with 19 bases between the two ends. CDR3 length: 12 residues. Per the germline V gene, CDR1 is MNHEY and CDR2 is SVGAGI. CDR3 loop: CATKRGIGDYTF. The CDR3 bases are TGTGCCACTAAAAGGGGAATTGGGGACTACACCTTC.

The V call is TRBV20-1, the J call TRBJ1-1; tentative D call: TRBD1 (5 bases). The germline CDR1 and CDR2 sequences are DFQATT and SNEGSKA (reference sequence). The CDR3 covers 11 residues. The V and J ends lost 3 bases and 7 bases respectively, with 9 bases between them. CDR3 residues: CSASQTVEAFF. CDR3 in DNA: TGCAGTGCTAGCCAGACAGTTGAAGCTTTCTTT.

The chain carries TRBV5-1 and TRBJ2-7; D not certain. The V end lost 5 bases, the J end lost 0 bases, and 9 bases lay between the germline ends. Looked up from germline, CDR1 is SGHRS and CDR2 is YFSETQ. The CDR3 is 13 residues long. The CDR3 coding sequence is TGCGCCAGCAGAATTCATCCCTCCTACGAGCAGTACTTC. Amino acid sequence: CASRIHPSYEQYF.